The rows below give T cell receptor beta chains drawn from one sample of a study of Ad26.COV2.S vaccination and SARS-CoV-2 variants. Libraries were prepared by immunoSEQ multiplex PCR; TCRdb keeps only in-frame clonotypes and omits some of them. The sample carries roughly 400,000 clones, less than 95% recorded once. The sample was peripheral blood, taken in a trial of Ad26.COV2.S vaccine versus placebo. Receptors were obtained from a person between 18 and 60 years old who received the Ad26.COV2.S COVID-19 vaccine or a placebo. Each CDR3 is given with its conserved first and last residue. The order of the fields is clone size, D gene, J gene, V gene, CDR3 protein, CDR3 DNA. D genes are given only for firm matches. Clone size, where shown, is once, few, many, or a class for clones that have expanded.

.	TRBD2	TRBJ2-7	TRBV3-1/TRBV3-2	CASSQDPREALGGQYF	TGTGCCAGCAGCCAAGATCCCCGGGAGGCCCTTGGGGGGCAGTACTTC
.	TRBD1	TRBJ1-4	TRBV7-6	CASSFRDRGDEKLFF	TGTGCCAGCAGCTTCCGGGACAGGGGGGACGAAAAACTGTTTTTT
.	.	TRBJ2-3	TRBV5-4	CASSLRDLGQADTQYF	TGTGCCAGCAGCCTCCGGGACCTAGGCCAGGCAGATACGCAGTATTTT
.	TRBD1	TRBJ2-7	TRBV24-1	CATSGPAGTGLYEQYF	TGTGCCACCAGTGGCCCCGCCGGGACAGGACTCTACGAGCAGTACTTC
.	.	TRBJ1-1	TRBV6-1	CASSDRQVASTEAFF	TGTGCCAGCAGTGACCGACAGGTTGCGAGCACTGAAGCTTTCTTT
.	.	TRBJ2-4	TRBV18	CASSPTASLKNIQYF	TGTGCCAGCTCACCAACGGCTTCCCTTAAAAACATTCAGTACTTC
.	.	TRBJ2-6	TRBV19	CASGTQGVWANVLTF	TGTGCCAGTGGGACTCAGGGGGTTTGGGCCAACGTCCTGACTTTC
.	.	TRBJ2-7	TRBV7-2	CASSFDRTEQYF	TGTGCCAGCAGCTTTGACAGGACCGAGCAGTACTTC
.	.	TRBJ2-6	TRBV20-1	CSARLYGVLTF	TGCAGTGCACGGTTGTATGGCGTCCTGACTTTC
.	.	TRBJ1-3	TRBV30	CAWSESGAGGNTIYF	TGTGCCTGGAGTGAGTCTGGAGCGGGGGGCAACACCATATATTTT
.	.	TRBJ1-2	TRBV5-1	CASSLGGSRDPNYGYTF	TGCGCCAGCAGCTTGGGGGGCAGCAGAGATCCCAACTATGGCTACACCTTC
.	.	TRBJ1-1	TRBV7-9	CASSPGPTGAFF	TGTGCCAGCAGCCCAGGACCCACGGGAGCTTTCTTT
.	TRBD2	TRBJ2-1	TRBV5-1	CASSLLPSGSHEQFF	TGCGCCAGCAGCTTGTTACCTAGCGGGAGCCATGAGCAGTTCTTC
.	TRBD1	TRBJ2-7	TRBV9	CASSVAGTAYEQYF	TGTGCCAGCAGCGTAGCCGGGACAGCCTACGAGCAGTACTTC
.	TRBD2	TRBJ2-5	TRBV4-2	CASSQEVAGFETQYF	TGTGCCAGCAGCCAAGAGGTAGCGGGATTTGAGACCCAGTACTTC
.	TRBD1	TRBJ2-7	TRBV4-1	CASSLDREDRDIYEQYF	TGCGCCAGCAGCCTTGATAGGGAGGACAGGGACATCTACGAGCAGTACTTC
.	TRBD2	TRBJ2-2	TRBV5-1	CASSLSLAGVGGELFF	TGCGCCAGCAGCTTGTCCCTAGCGGGAGTAGGCGGGGAGCTGTTTTTT
once	TRBD2	TRBJ2-2	TRBV2	CASKGPAGGLNTGELFF	TGTGCCAGCAAGGGGCCAGCGGGAGGGCTGAACACCGGGGAGCTGTTTTTT
.	TRBD2	TRBJ2-2	TRBV7-6	CASSLNGRASTGELFF	TGTGCCAGCAGCTTGAACGGGAGGGCCTCCACCGGGGAGCTGTTTTTT
.	TRBD1	TRBJ2-1	TRBV24-1	CATSDVPGQGSNEQFF	TGTGCCACCAGTGATGTGCCGGGACAGGGGTCCAATGAGCAGTTCTTC
.	.	TRBJ2-7	TRBV2	CASSEVLEQYF	TGTGCCAGCAGTGAGGTTTTGGAGCAGTACTTC
.	.	TRBJ1-1	TRBV11-2	CASSLGGGIEAFF	TGTGCCAGCAGCTTAGGAGGGGGGATTGAAGCTTTCTTT
.	.	TRBJ1-5	TRBV18	CASSPAGSNQPQHF	TGTGCCAGCTCACCGGCCGGGAGCAATCAGCCCCAGCATTTT
.	.	TRBJ2-1	TRBV7-3	CASSLDGDEQFF	TGTGCCAGCAGCTTAGATGGAGACGAGCAGTTCTTC
.	.	TRBJ2-1	TRBV2	CASSEVLAASGEQFF	TGTGCCAGCAGTGAAGTATTAGCGGCTTCGGGGGAGCAGTTCTTC
.	TRBD1	TRBJ2-7	TRBV18	CASSPKTGGYEQYF	TGTGCCAGCTCACCAAAGACAGGGGGCTACGAGCAGTACTTC
.	TRBD2	TRBJ2-7	TRBV18	CASSPGLADYEQYF	TGTGCCAGCTCACCGGGACTAGCGGACTACGAGCAGTACTTC
.	TRBD2	TRBJ2-6	TRBV27	CASKGLAGAGANVLTF	TGTGCCAGCAAGGGACTAGCGGGAGCTGGGGCCAACGTCCTGACTTTC
.	.	TRBJ2-1	TRBV5-6	CASSLGGRLGNEQFF	TGTGCCAGCAGCTTAGGTGGGAGGCTGGGGAATGAGCAGTTCTTC
.	.	TRBJ2-3	TRBV2	CASSDEPYTDTQYF	TGTGCCAGCAGTGACGAGCCTTACACAGATACGCAGTATTTT
few	.	TRBJ1-6	TRBV28	CASSSELQGSSPLHF	TGTGCCAGCAGCTCTGAGCTACAGGGAAGTTCACCCCTCCACTTT
.	.	TRBJ1-2	TRBV4-2	CASSQDYRSGPYGYTF	TGTGCCAGCAGCCAAGATTATCGGTCAGGGCCCTATGGCTACACCTTC
.	.	TRBJ2-3	TRBV6-2/TRBV6-3	CASSRPPDTQYF	TGTGCCAGCAGTCGCCCCCCAGATACGCAGTATTTT
.	.	TRBJ2-5	TRBV24-1	CATSDFPRTWGNSQETQYF	TGTGCCACCAGTGATTTTCCTCGGACTTGGGGTAATTCGCAAGAGACCCAGTACTTC
.	.	TRBJ1-2	TRBV6-5	CASTHRDVLTYGYTF	TGTGCCAGCACCCACAGGGACGTCCTGACCTATGGCTACACCTTC
few	.	TRBJ1-5	TRBV6-1	CASSERSSGVRNQPQHF	TGTGCCAGCAGTGAAAGGTCGTCCGGGGTAAGGAATCAGCCCCAGCATTTT
.	TRBD2	TRBJ2-1	TRBV27	CATGRVGRYDEQFF	TGTGCCACAGGGAGGGTGGGCCGTTACGATGAGCAGTTCTTC
.	.	TRBJ2-5	TRBV27	CASSLFAGLQETQYF	TGTGCCAGCAGTTTATTTGCCGGTCTCCAAGAGACCCAGTACTTC
.	TRBD2	TRBJ2-5	TRBV11-2	CASPTIGGGRGETQYF	TGTGCCAGTCCCACCATCGGTGGCGGGAGGGGGGAGACCCAGTACTTC
.	TRBD1	TRBJ1-1	TRBV7-2	CASSPQGDGLAFF	TGTGCCAGCAGCCCCCAGGGGGACGGGCTGGCTTTCTTT
.	TRBD1	TRBJ2-4	TRBV18	CASSLDRVKNIQYF	TGTGCCAGCTCACTGGACAGGGTTAAAAACATTCAGTACTTC
.	.	TRBJ1-4	TRBV2	CASRGGTNEKLFF	TGTGCCAGCAGGGGCGGTACTAATGAAAAACTGTTTTTT
.	.	TRBJ2-7	TRBV7-2	CATGATSYEQYF	TGTGCCACGGGGGCCACTTCCTACGAGCAGTACTTC
.	.	TRBJ1-1	TRBV30	CAWSLTGNTEAFF	TGTGCCTGGAGTTTGACAGGGAACACTGAAGCTTTCTTT
.	TRBD1	TRBJ2-3	TRBV7-3	CASSLHRGATDTQYF	TGTGCCAGCAGCTTACACAGGGGAGCCACAGATACGCAGTATTTT
.	TRBD2	TRBJ2-3	TRBV27	CASSLGGGRATIDTDTQYF	TGTGCCAGCAGTTTGGGGGGCGGGAGGGCCACCATCGACACAGATACGCAGTATTTT
.	TRBD2	TRBJ2-1	TRBV6-1	CASSEARGAIRRDEQFF	TGTGCCAGCAGTGAAGCGCGGGGGGCGATAAGACGGGATGAGCAGTTCTTC
.	.	TRBJ1-5	TRBV6-2/TRBV6-3	CASSRPLNQPQHF	TGTGCCAGCAGCCGACCCTTGAATCAGCCCCAGCATTTT
.	.	TRBJ1-6	TRBV4-1	CASSQATGPNSPLHF	TGCGCCAGCAGCCAAGCGACAGGCCCGAATTCACCCCTCCACTTT
.	.	TRBJ1-4	TRBV19	CASSSSEKLFF	TGTGCCAGTAGCAGCTCTGAAAAACTGTTTTTT
.	.	TRBJ1-4	TRBV14	CASSQAPARTTNEKLFF	TGTGCCAGCAGCCAAGCACCTGCCAGAACAACTAATGAAAAACTGTTTTTT
few	.	TRBJ2-7	TRBV6-1	CASSDPLRDSYEQYF	TGTGCCAGCAGTGACCCCCTGCGGGACTCCTACGAGCAGTACTTC
once	.	TRBJ1-3	TRBV9	CASSVGSSGNTIYF	TGTGCCAGCAGCGTAGGAAGCTCTGGAAACACCATATATTTT